Listed below are T cell receptor beta chains from one sample, sequenced in a study of cytomegalovirus exposure and HLA in healthy donors. Data came from immunoSEQ multiplex PCR; TCRdb stores just in-frame clones and leaves some out. The table shows 130,000 to 150,000 clones, with roughly 80% occurring only once. The specimen sequenced was PBMCs. These receptors were obtained from a woman in her thirties or forties in good health and CMV-seropositive. The CDR3 runs from the conserved cysteine through the conserved F or W. D genes are given only for firm matches. Rows give clone size only sometimes, using once, few, many, or a class for an expanded clone.

J,V,D,size,DNA,CDR3
TRBJ2-5,TRBV29-1,TRBD1,.,TGCAGCGTTGGCGAAGGGACAGGGGCTGGGGAGACCCAGTACTTC,CSVGEGTGAGETQYF
TRBJ2-7,TRBV11-2,TRBD1,few,TGTGCCAGCAGCTTAGGCGCAGGGGGCCCCTACGAGCAGTACTTC,CASSLGAGGPYEQYF
TRBJ1-2,TRBV18,.,.,TGTGCCAGCTCACCATTACCAGACAGGCCAGAGTTCTACACCTTC,CASSPLPDRPEFYTF
TRBJ2-7,TRBV10-1,TRBD1,.,TGCGCCAGCAGTGAGTCGGGAACAGGGGGCGACGAGCAGTACTTC,CASSESGTGGDEQYF
TRBJ2-1,TRBV6-5,.,few,TGTGCCAGCAGCTTGGACCGCGGCGGGTACAATGAGCAGTTCTTC,CASSLDRGGYNEQFF
TRBJ1-1,TRBV5-5,.,.,TGTGCCAGCAGCTTTAACCTCAGGAACACTGAAGCTTTCTTT,CASSFNLRNTEAFF
TRBJ1-4,TRBV19,.,few,TGTGCCAGTAGAGTTTCGGGGAGCACCTCTAATGAAAAACTGTTTTTT,CASRVSGSTSNEKLFF
TRBJ1-1,TRBV6-5,TRBD1,.,TGTGCCAGCAGTAGAGGGGGCTTTGGCACTGAAGCTTTCTTT,CASSRGGFGTEAFF
TRBJ2-7,TRBV18,.,.,TGTGCCAGCTCACCCGCGTCGGCGGGAGAGCAGTACTTC,CASSPASAGEQYF
TRBJ2-7,TRBV10-1,.,.,TGCGCCAGCTCCCGGCCAGGAGGCTACGAGCAGTACTTC,CASSRPGGYEQYF
TRBJ2-3,TRBV6-5,TRBD1,.,TGTGCCAGCTCCCGCGGGACAGGGGAAGATACGCAGTATTTT,CASSRGTGEDTQYF
TRBJ1-2,TRBV28,TRBD1,.,TGTGCCAGCAGCCTTGGACAGGGACGAGGGTTGGGTGGCTACACCTTC,CASSLGQGRGLGGYTF
TRBJ2-2,TRBV6-5,.,.,TGTGCCAGCAGCGGGGAGAACACCGGGGAGCTGTTTTTT,CASSGENTGELFF
TRBJ2-5,TRBV7-9,TRBD2,.,TGTGCCAGCAGCCCAGGACTAGCGGGAGAGACCCAGTACTTC,CASSPGLAGETQYF
TRBJ2-7,TRBV2,.,.,TGTGCCAGCAGCTTCTCCCTCGAGCAGTACTTC,CASSFSLEQYF
TRBJ1-2,TRBV6-1,TRBD1,few,TGTGCCAGCAGTGAAGCGCTTAGAGGGGGCCTTGGCTACACCTTC,CASSEALRGGLGYTF
TRBJ1-2,TRBV5-6,.,few,TGTGCCAGCAGCTTGACCGGGGGGGGATTCTATGGCTACACCTTC,CASSLTGGGFYGYTF
TRBJ2-7,TRBV19,.,.,TGTGCCAGTAGTACCCAAAAATCAGGAAACGAGCAGTACTTC,CASSTQKSGNEQYF
TRBJ2-7,TRBV13,TRBD2,once,TGTGCCAGCAGCCCCGACCCGTTGGGCGGGGGGGCCTACGAGCAGTACTTC,CASSPDPLGGGAYEQYF
TRBJ2-7,TRBV7-9,.,few,TGTTCCAGCAGGGAACAGTATTCCTACGAGCAGTACTTC,CSSREQYSYEQYF
TRBJ2-4,TRBV27,TRBD1,.,TGTGCCAGCAGTACCTACAGGGGTGTGGGGGACGGAGCCAAAAACATTCAGTACTTC,CASSTYRGVGDGAKNIQYF
TRBJ1-6,TRBV27,TRBD1,.,TGTGCCAGCGGACAGGAGATGGGTCCCCTCCACTTT,CASGQEMGPLHF
TRBJ2-1,TRBV15,.,.,TGTGCCACCAGCAGTACAGGGTACCCCTACAATGAGCAGTTCTTC,CATSSTGYPYNEQFF
TRBJ2-3,TRBV13,TRBD2,.,TGTGCCAGCGACTTACGGGGGGCAGATACGCAGTATTTT,CASDLRGADTQYF
TRBJ2-3,TRBV4-1,TRBD2,.,TGCGCCAGCAGCCAAGACCTATACCGCGGGACTAGCTGGGCAGATACGCAGTATTTT,CASSQDLYRGTSWADTQYF
TRBJ2-7,TRBV19,TRBD1,.,TGTGCCAGTAGTATACGACAGGGGAACGAGCAGTACTTC,CASSIRQGNEQYF
TRBJ2-7,TRBV5-1,TRBD1,.,TGCGCCAGCAGCTTGCTGAGAGACAGGGACCCCGAGCAGTACTTC,CASSLLRDRDPEQYF
TRBJ1-2,TRBV28,TRBD1,.,TGTGCCAGCAGTGGAGGGACAGGGGGTATTTTATTCGGAGCTAACTATGGCTACACCTTC,CASSGGTGGILFGANYGYTF
TRBJ2-3,TRBV7-3,.,.,TGTGCCAGCAGCTTAGGGGGCGGGTACACAGATACGCAGTATTTT,CASSLGGGYTDTQYF
TRBJ1-1,TRBV19,.,.,TGTGCCAGTACGGGATTTTCTGAAGCTTTCTTT,CASTGFSEAFF
TRBJ1-1,TRBV5-6,.,.,TGTGCCAGCAGCTTGGCCGGGTACACTGAAGCTTTCTTT,CASSLAGYTEAFF
TRBJ2-5,TRBV7-3,TRBD2,.,TGTGCCAGCAGCTTACGTAGCGGGGTGGGTGAGACCCAGTACTTC,CASSLRSGVGETQYF
TRBJ1-2,TRBV30,.,.,TGTGCCTGGAGGTCTGGGGGGGACTATGGCTACACCTTC,CAWRSGGDYGYTF
TRBJ2-7,TRBV7-6,TRBD2,.,TGTGCCAGCAGCCCAGGGACCCAGGGACTAGCGGGGGGCTACGAGCAGTACTTC,CASSPGTQGLAGGYEQYF
TRBJ1-5,TRBV6-1,TRBD1,.,TGTGCCAGCAGTGAAGAAGGGCGGGACAGGAGTCAGCCCCAGCATTTT,CASSEEGRDRSQPQHF
TRBJ2-2,TRBV6-4,.,.,TGTGCCAGCAGTGACTCTCCAGGAAGCACCGGGGAGCTGTTTTTT,CASSDSPGSTGELFF
TRBJ2-5,TRBV5-5,TRBD1,.,TGTGCCAGCAGCTCCGGGACAGGGGGCTTTAGGGAGACCCAGTACTTC,CASSSGTGGFRETQYF
TRBJ1-6,TRBV27,.,.,TGTGCCAGCAAGTCCGGGTCCTCCTATAATTCACCCCTCCACTTT,CASKSGSSYNSPLHF
TRBJ2-7,TRBV27,TRBD2,.,TGTGCCAGCAGTTCGCAGAGTGCGGGGGGCTCCTACGAGCAGTACTTC,CASSSQSAGGSYEQYF
TRBJ1-2,TRBV5-4,.,.,TGTGCCAGCAGCTTGCCCGGTCCGAGCGGCTACACCTTC,CASSLPGPSGYTF
TRBJ2-5,TRBV7-2,.,.,TGTGCCAGCAGCTTCTTGACAGGCCAAGAGACCCAGTACTTC,CASSFLTGQETQYF